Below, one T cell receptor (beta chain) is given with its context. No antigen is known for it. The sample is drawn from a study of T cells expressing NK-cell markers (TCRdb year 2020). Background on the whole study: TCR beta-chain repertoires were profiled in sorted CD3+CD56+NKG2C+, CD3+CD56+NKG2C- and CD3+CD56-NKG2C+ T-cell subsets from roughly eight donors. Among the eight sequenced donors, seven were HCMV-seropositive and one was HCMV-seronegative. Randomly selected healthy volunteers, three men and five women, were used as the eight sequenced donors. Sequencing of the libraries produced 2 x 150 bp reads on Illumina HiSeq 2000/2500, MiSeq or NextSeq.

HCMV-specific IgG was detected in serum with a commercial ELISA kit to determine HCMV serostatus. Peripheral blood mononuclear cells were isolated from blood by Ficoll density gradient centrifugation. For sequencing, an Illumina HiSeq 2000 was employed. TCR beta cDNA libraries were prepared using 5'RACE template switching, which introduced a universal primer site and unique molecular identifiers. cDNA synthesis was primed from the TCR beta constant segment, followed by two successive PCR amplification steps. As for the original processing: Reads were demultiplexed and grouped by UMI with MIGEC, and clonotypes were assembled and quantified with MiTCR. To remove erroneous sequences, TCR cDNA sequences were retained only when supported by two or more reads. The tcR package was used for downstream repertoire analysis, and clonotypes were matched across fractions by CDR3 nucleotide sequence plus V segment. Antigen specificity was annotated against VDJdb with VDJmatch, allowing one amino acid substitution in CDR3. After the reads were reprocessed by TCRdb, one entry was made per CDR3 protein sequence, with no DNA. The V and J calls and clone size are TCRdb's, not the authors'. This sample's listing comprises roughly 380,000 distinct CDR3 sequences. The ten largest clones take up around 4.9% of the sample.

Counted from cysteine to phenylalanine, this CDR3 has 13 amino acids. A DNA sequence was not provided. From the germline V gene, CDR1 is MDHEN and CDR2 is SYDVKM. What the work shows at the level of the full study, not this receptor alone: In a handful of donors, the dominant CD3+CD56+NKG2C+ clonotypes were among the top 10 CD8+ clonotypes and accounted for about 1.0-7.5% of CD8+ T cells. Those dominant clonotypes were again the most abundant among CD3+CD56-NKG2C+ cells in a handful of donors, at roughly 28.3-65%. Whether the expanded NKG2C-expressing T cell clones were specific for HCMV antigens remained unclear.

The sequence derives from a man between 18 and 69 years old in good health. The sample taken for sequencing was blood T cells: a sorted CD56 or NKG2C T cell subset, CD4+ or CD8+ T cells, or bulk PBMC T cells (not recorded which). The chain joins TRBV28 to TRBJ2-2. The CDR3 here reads CASRAGGTGELFF.